Given below is one T cell receptor beta chain in context. Its antigen is unknown. The entry originates in a study of memory CD4+ T cells and cytomegalovirus serostatus. Study-wide results and caveats: Suggested: most of the CMV-linked TCR signature lies in CD4+ memory cells.

The sort gate was single viable CD3+CD4+CD8-CD45RO+ cells for memory CD4+ T cells. Profiling relied on immunoSEQ multiplex PCR, and the TCRdb table lists in-frame clones only, not all of them. The data show 46,000 or so clones, 78% seen once. This CDR3 contains 15 residues. Trimming removed 4 bases at V and 0 bases at J, with 14 bases between. CDR1 SGHDT and CDR2 YYEEEE come from the germline V gene. This TCR was sampled from an adult in good health and CMV-seronegative. The V call is TRBV5-6, the J call TRBJ2-7; D might be TRBD1 (6 bases). The specimen was memory CD4+ T cells from blood. The CDR3: CASSLAGANSYEQYF. Here the CDR3 DNA reads TGTGCCAGCAGCCTCGCAGGGGCTAACTCCTACGAGCAGTACTTC.